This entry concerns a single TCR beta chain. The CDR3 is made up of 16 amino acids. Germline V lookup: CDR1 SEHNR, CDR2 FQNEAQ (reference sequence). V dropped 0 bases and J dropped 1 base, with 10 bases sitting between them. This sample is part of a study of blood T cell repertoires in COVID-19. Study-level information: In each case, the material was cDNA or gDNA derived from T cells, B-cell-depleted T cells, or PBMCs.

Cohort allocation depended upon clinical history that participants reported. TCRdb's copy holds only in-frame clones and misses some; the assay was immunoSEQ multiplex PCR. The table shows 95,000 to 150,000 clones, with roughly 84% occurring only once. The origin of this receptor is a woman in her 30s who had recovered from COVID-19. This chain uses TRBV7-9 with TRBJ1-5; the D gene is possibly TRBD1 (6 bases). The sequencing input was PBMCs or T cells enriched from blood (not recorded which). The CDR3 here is CASSLAGGSSNQPQHF. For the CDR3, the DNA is TGTGCCAGCAGCTTAGCAGGGGGATCGAGCAATCAGCCCCAGCATTTT.